This TCR beta chain was identified in a study of blood T cell repertoires in COVID-19 (dated by TCRdb to the early 2020s). About the investigation overall: Samples covering the acute and convalescent phases of COVID-19 were provided by collaborators in the United States, Italy and Spain. Samples came from the ongoing ImmuneRACE study (first 160 participants) plus 1,254 subjects from 6 global collaborators. The prospective study material was composed of cDNA or gDNA derived from T cells, B-cell-depleted T cells, or PBMCs. The repertoires were made available in a free public database intended to serve as a resource for research on the immune response to SARS-CoV-2. HLA class I and class II types, where available, came from metadata supplied by the sample provider rather than from assay-based typing. Sample metadata almost always included a de-identified subject ID, COVID-19 status, age in years and sex. Deeply sampled blood TCRbeta repertoires from subjects exposed to, actively infected with, or recovered from COVID-19 were included in the dataset.

Summary of the overall study and its limitations: Clinical and demographic metadata were provided uncurated, with the amount varying by source and participant.

The CDR3 numbers 18 residues from cysteine through phenylalanine. CDR3 DNA is the only sequence kept; it has 54 bases, read in frame from the first base. In regard to this clone: This receptor's antigen is unknown. Base qualities were left out, and no much larger clone turns up one base away.

TCRbeta CDR3 regions were amplified from genomic DNA by means of the immunoSEQ Assay, a bias-controlled multiplex PCR. The published analysis was carried out like this. Within the assay, amplification of reference gene primers was used to estimate how many nucleated cells each sample contained. To quantify the absolute abundance of each unique TCRbeta CDR3 rearrangement, sequence reads were collapsed and filtered. For each sample, productive Simpson clonality was calculated as the square root of Simpson's diversity index across productive rearrangements. Held by TCRdb, this immuneACCESS table contains in-frame sequences only and omits some clones. Under half of the omission traces to an unresolved V gene where checked; the cause of the rest is unknown. V, J and clone size reflect that table, while D and trimming were determined from the DNA. This sample gives some 320,000 clones in total; about nine tenths of them show up just once. About 7% of the sample is taken by the ten largest.

Samples from volunteer blood donors who had recovered from COVID-19 were contributed by a second Seattle source. The collaborating institutions used their own protocols to collect whole blood in K2EDTA tubes. For TCRbeta analysis, collaborators shipped samples as frozen whole blood, isolated PBMCs, or DNA extracted from either of those sample types. What was sequenced was peripheral blood. The sequence links TRBV21-1 to TRBJ1-4; no check of the table's D call, TRBD1, against the DNA was made. TRBV21-1 constitutes a pseudogene. The TCR was taken from a woman under 40 who had recovered from COVID-19. CDR3 loop: CASGSRDSHPTTNEKLFF. The base sequence is TGTGCCAGCGGAAGCCGGGACAGTCACCCTACAACTAATGAAAAACTGTTTTTT.